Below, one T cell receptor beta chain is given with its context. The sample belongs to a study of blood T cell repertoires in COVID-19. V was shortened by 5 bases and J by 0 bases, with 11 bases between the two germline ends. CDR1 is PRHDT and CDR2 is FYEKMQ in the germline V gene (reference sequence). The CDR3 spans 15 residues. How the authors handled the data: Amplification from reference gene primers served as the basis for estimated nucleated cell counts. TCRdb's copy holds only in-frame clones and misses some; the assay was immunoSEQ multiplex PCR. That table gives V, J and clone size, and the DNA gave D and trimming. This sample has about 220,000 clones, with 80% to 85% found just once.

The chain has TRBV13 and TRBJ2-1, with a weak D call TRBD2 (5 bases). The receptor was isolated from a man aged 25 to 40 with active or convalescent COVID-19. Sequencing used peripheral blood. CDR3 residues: CASSPPGSSYNEQFF. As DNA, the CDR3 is TGTGCCAGCAGCCCCCCGGGGAGCTCCTACAATGAGCAGTTCTTC.